The 6 T cell receptor beta chains below come from one sample, sequenced in a study of T cell repertoires in cytomegalovirus infection. TCRdb passed the reads through MiXCR, listing each CDR3 protein once. The repertoire consists of about 74,000 distinct CDR3 sequences, with around 30% occurring once and the leading ten covering 45% to 75%. The antigens these receptors bind are not known. This specimen was CD8+ T cells from cultured PBMCs, taken from culture after CMV antigen stimulation. The receptor source for this set is a human donor in good health (CMV status not recorded). Some clones in this sample may be carry-over from other donors' samples.

V gene TRBV20-1 combines with J gene TRBJ1-2, with a weak D call TRBD1 (5 bases). CDR1 and CDR2 (germline): DFQATT, SNEGSKA (reference sequence). The CDR3 spans 16 residues. V lost 1 base and J 1 base, leaving 16 bases between the germline ends. The CDR3 nucleotides are TGCAGTGCTAGAGCTATTCCGGGACCCTATAACTATGGCTACACCTTC. Amino acids: CSARAIPGPYNYGYTF.

The chain recombines TRBV7-2 with TRBJ2-3; D may be TRBD2 (6 bases). CDR1 is SGHTA and CDR2 is FQGNSA in the germline V gene. V lost 5 bases, J lost 4 bases, and 13 bases lay in between. CDR3 size: 14 residues. The CDR3 sequence: CASSPGTSADTQYF. The CDR3 DNA sequence: TGTGCCAGCAGCCCTGGGACTTCGGCAGATACGCAGTATTTT.

The chain has TRBV20-1 and TRBJ2-7; 10 positions match TRBD2. CDR3 length: 14 residues. V was pared by 5 bases and J by 2 bases, with 6 bases of the junction left unmatched. CDR1 DFQATT and CDR2 SNEGSKA come from the germline V gene (reference sequence). CDR3: CSADIAGGAYEQYF. For the CDR3, the DNA is TGCAGTGCTGATATAGCGGGGGGTGCCTACGAGCAGTACTTC.

The table lists this clonotype with many counts. V usage is TRBV28 and J usage is TRBJ2-5, with D possibly matching TRBD1 (6 bases). Between the trimmed V and J ends, which lost 2 bases and 4 bases, there was a span of 17 bases. The germline V gene has CDR1 MDHEN and CDR2 SYDVKM. This CDR3 is built from 16 residues. CDR3 DNA sequence: TGTGCCAGCAGTTTAAGTGGGCAGGGGCTTGGAGAGACCCAGTACTTC. Translation gives CASSLSGQGLGETQYF. Looking up the rest from reference TRBV28 and TRBJ2-5 gives the full variable domain: DVKVTQSSRYLVKRTGEKVFLECVQDMDHENMFWYRQDPGLGLRLIYFSYDVKMKEKGDIPEGYSVSREKKERFSLILESASTNQTSMYLCASSLSGQGLGETQYFGPGTRLLVL.

This chain uses TRBV4-3 with TRBJ2-1; 9 nucleotides agree with TRBD2. CDR3 length equals 17 residues. The V gene's germline CDR1 is LGHNA and CDR2 YSLEER. The trim removed 0 bases at V and 2 bases at J, leaving 5 bases unmatched. The chain's CDR3 is CASSQDGIAGAYNEQFF. CDR3 sequence (DNA): TGCGCCAGCAGCCAAGATGGCATAGCGGGGGCCTACAATGAGCAGTTCTTC.

This clonotype was picked up a small number of times. The chain employs TRBV4-1 and TRBJ1-5; D is ambiguous. Germline lookup yields CDR1 MGHRA and CDR2 YSYEKL. The CDR3 has 14 amino acids. V was trimmed by 0 bases and J by 4 bases, leaving 7 bases between them. In DNA form, the CDR3 reads TGCGCCAGCAGCCAAGATCCCGTGAATCAGCCCCAGCATTTT. Its translation is CASSQDPVNQPQHF.